Listed here are 24 T cell receptor beta chains from one sample, sequenced in a study of T cells in Graves' hyperthyroidism and ophthalmopathy. TCR beta CDR3 regions were amplified from RNA transcripts. First-round RT-PCR with HTBI primers amplified the TCR CDR3 region. TCRdb called the multiplex PCR reads again in MiXCR, with one record for every CDR3 protein. This sample has hundreds of thousands of distinct CDR3 sequences, with around 20% found just once. Sequences were obtained from blood. These receptors all stem from a man aged 25 to 45 with Graves' ophthalmopathy.

The chain is built from TRBV6-1 and TRBJ1-2, with a weak D call TRBD1 (6 bases). This CDR3 is 14 amino acids long. V was clipped by 7 bases and J by 7 bases, with 19 bases between them. CDR1 MNHNS and CDR2 SASEGT come from the germline V gene. This CDR3 reads CASTRGGGGGGYTF. The CDR3 bases are TGTGCCAGCACTCGAGGGGGGGGCGGCGGTGGCTACACCTTC.

Here the CDR3 reads CASSIVGLAGGIDEQFF. CDR3 bases: TGTGCCAGTAGTATAGTGGGACTAGCGGGAGGAATTGATGAGCAGTTCTTC. The rearrangement joins TRBV19 to TRBJ2-1, with 15 bases aligning to TRBD2. The CDR3 contains 17 residues. Germline loops: CDR1 LNHDA, CDR2 SQIVND (reference sequence). After removal of 1 base from V and 8 bases from J, the junction contained 6 bases not matched to a gene.

In its sample, this clonotype was seen many times. The CDR3 here is CASSSPLPGDYNEQFF. Written as DNA, the CDR3 is TGTGCCAGCAGTTCCCCCCTTCCGGGAGACTACAATGAGCAGTTCTTC. The J gene is TRBJ2-1, the V gene TRBV28; tentative D call: TRBD2 (6 bases). The V and J ends lost 4 bases and 3 bases respectively, with 16 bases between them. Per the germline V gene, CDR1 is MDHEN and CDR2 is SYDVKM. The CDR3 totals 16 residues.

This clonotype came up a few times. The chain has TRBV4-2 and TRBJ2-1; D not resolved. Germline CDR1 is LGHNA and CDR2 is YNFKEQ. This CDR3 region has 13 residues. V was cut by 3 bases and J by 8 bases, with 11 bases left in between. CDR3 nucleotide sequence: TGTGCCAGCAGCCAGCACAATCGGGATGAGCAGTTCTTC. Translated, it gives CASSQHNRDEQFF.

The CDR3 DNA follows: TGTGCCAGCAGCGAGGGGACTAGCGGATCTTCCTACAATGAGCAGTTCTTC. It encodes CASSEGTSGSSYNEQFF. The chain combines TRBV9 with TRBJ2-1, with TRBD2 matching 11 bases. V shed 3 bases, J shed 1 base, and the junction held 6 bases outside the gene matches. Germline lookup yields CDR1 SGDLS and CDR2 YYNGEE. This CDR3 spans 17 amino acids.

This clonotype was picked up many times. The chain employs TRBV3-1 and TRBJ1-1, with D unresolved. V was shortened by 2 bases and J by 9 bases, with 25 bases between the two germline ends. Germline V lookup: CDR1 LGHDT, CDR2 YNNKEL (reference sequence). The CDR3 is made up of 17 amino acids. This chain's CDR3 is CASSQWAFSEGGRQAFF. The CDR3 DNA follows: TGTGCCAGCAGCCAATGGGCTTTTTCGGAGGGAGGTAGGCAAGCTTTCTTT.

This clonotype turned up a few times. A junction end diverges from the germline sequence, so it may reflect a read error. The V and J genes are TRBV7-3 and TRBJ2-2, with D perhaps matching TRBD1 or TRBD2 (6 bases each). Germline CDR1 is SGHTA and CDR2 is FQGTGA. The CDR3 has 16 amino acids. The CDR3 loop is CASSLKGRPPGGGLFF. CDR3 coding DNA: TGTGCCAGCAGCTTAAAAGGGAGACCCCCTGGAGGGGGGCTGTTTTTT.

V and J are TRBV5-8 and TRBJ2-4; D may be TRBD1 or TRBD2 (5 bases each). Trimming removed 4 bases at V and 2 bases at J, with 10 bases between. Germline V gene sequence: CDR1 SGHTS, CDR2 YDEGEE. The CDR3 extends over 14 amino acids. The CDR3 nucleotides read TGTGCCAGCAGCCTGGGACGGACCAAAAACATTCAGTACTTC. Amino acid sequence: CASSLGRTKNIQYF.

The genes are TRBV19 and TRBJ1-5; D ambiguous. Per the germline V gene, CDR1 is LNHDA and CDR2 is SQIVND (reference sequence). V lost 6 bases to trimming and J lost 1 base, with 10 bases between them. This CDR3 spans 14 amino acids. In DNA, the CDR3 is TGTGCCAGTAGGCCAACGGGGAGCAATCAGCCCCAGCATTTT. Its protein product is CASRPTGSNQPQHF.

This clonotype was found many times. The chain carries TRBV9 and TRBJ1-1, with D possibly TRBD1 on 6 matching bases. Trimming shortened V by 7 bases and J by 3 bases, and 10 bases separated the two germline ends. The germline V gene has CDR1 SGDLS and CDR2 YYNGEE. The CDR3 runs 12 residues. The DNA for the CDR3 is TGTGCCAGCGGCGCAGGGGACACTGAAGCTTTCTTT. Encoded protein: CASGAGDTEAFF.

At least ten counts were recorded for this clonotype. V usage is TRBV28 and J usage is TRBJ1-2, with D unclear. Per germline, CDR1 MDHEN and CDR2 SYDVKM. The CDR3 spans 15 residues. Trimming took off 1 base at V and 1 base at J, with 10 bases between the two ends. CDR3 region: CASSLSTAFNYGYTF. Written as DNA, the CDR3 is TGTGCCAGCAGTTTATCCACAGCGTTTAACTATGGCTACACCTTC.

This chain joins TRBV10-3 and TRBJ2-3, with 9 bases lining up with TRBD1. From germline, CDR1 is ENHRY and CDR2 SYGVKD. Trimming cost V 5 bases and J 2 bases; bases outside gene matches: 5. The CDR3 sequence is 15 residues long. The CDR3 DNA sequence: TGTGCCATCAGTCCCGGGACAGGGTCCACAGATACGCAGTATTTT. Protein: CAISPGTGSTDTQYF.

In its sample, this clonotype was seen a few times. The rearrangement links TRBV20-1 to TRBJ2-3; 8 bases align to TRBD1. CDR3 size: 13 residues. Germline lookup yields CDR1 DFQATT and CDR2 SNEGSKA (reference sequence). V dropped 5 bases and J dropped 6; count of bases not matched to a gene: 7. The CDR3, as DNA: TGCAGTGCTCATTCAGGGGGCTTTGATACGCAGTATTTT. Translation gives CSAHSGGFDTQYF.

This chain joins TRBV28 and TRBJ1-4; 8 bases agree with TRBD1. Germline loops: CDR1 MDHEN, CDR2 SYDVKM. J was trimmed by 0 bases and V by 5 bases; bases with no gene match: 2. CDR3 length: 15 amino acids. Here the CDR3 DNA reads TGTGCCAGCAGTAAACAGGGGGCAACTAATGAAAAACTGTTTTTT. Protein product: CASSKQGATNEKLFF.

This clonotype was seen ten or more times. The J gene is TRBJ1-1, the V gene TRBV18; D perhaps matches TRBD1 (5 bases). The germline V gene encodes CDR1 KGHSH and CDR2 LQKENI. The CDR3 has 14 amino acids. V gave up 1 base and J gave up 1 base, with 7 bases separating them. CDR3 DNA: TGTGCCAGCTCACCACAGGGGACGAACACTGAAGCTTTCTTT. The encoded protein is CASSPQGTNTEAFF.

This clonotype appeared a single time. This sequence may be a read error, since a much larger clone differs from it by one base. A read error is likely, as this CDR3 ends without the conserved phenylalanine or tryptophan. The chain links TRBV3-1 to TRBJ2-7; possibly TRBD1 for D (5 bases). This CDR3 has 14 residues. CDR1 and CDR2 from the germline V gene are LGHDT and YNNKEL (reference sequence). V was clipped by 1 base and J by 6 bases, with 13 bases between them. The CDR3 loop reads CASSQAQGPLEQYL. The CDR3 DNA reads as TGTGCCAGCAGCCAAGCGCAGGGTCCCCTCGAGCAGTACCTC.

This clonotype was counted ten times or more. The chain links TRBV11-2 to TRBJ1-1; D might be TRBD1 (6 bases). Deletions cut 5 bases from V and 5 bases from J, with 15 bases between. The germline CDR1 and CDR2 sequences are SGHAT and FQNNGV. This CDR3 spans 14 amino acids. The CDR3 loop is CASSHPNRETEAFF. The DNA for the CDR3 is TGTGCCAGCAGCCATCCAAACAGGGAAACTGAAGCTTTCTTT.

This clonotype was recorded many times. The rearrangement uses TRBV7-8 and TRBJ1-1, with 7 bases that match TRBD1. Germline-derived CDR1 and CDR2 are SGHVS and FQNEAQ. This CDR3 is 15 amino acids long. V trimming: 5 bases; J trimming: 4 bases; junction bases outside the gene matches: 10. The CDR3 protein is CASSPQGGAGTEAFF. The CDR3 nucleotides read TGTGCCAGCAGCCCACAAGGGGGCGCGGGCACTGAAGCTTTCTTT.

As for this clonotype: Given the absence of the conserved phenylalanine or tryptophan at the CDR3 end, a read error is likely. This chain uses TRBV2 with TRBJ2-7; weak D call: TRBD2 (6 bases). The CDR3 length is 15 residues. In germline, CDR1 is SNHLY, CDR2 FYNNEI. V was clipped by 6 bases and J by 0 bases, with 15 bases between them. The CDR3 spells CASRPLRDASYEQYL. DNA for the CDR3: TGTGCCAGCAGACCACTGCGGGACGCCTCCTACGAGCAGTACCTC.

This clonotype was found a few times. The chain combines TRBV28 with TRBJ2-4; D is perhaps TRBD2 (6 bases). V was shortened by 5 bases and J by 9 bases, with 14 bases between the two germline ends. This CDR3 region has 13 residues. From germline, CDR1 is MDHEN and CDR2 SYDVKM. The CDR3 region has the DNA TGTGCCAGCAGTCCCACGGGACTTAGCATTCAGTACTTC. Protein product: CASSPTGLSIQYF. Filled out from reference TRBV28 and TRBJ2-4, the complete variable domain reads DVKVTQSSRYLVKRTGEKVFLECVQDMDHENMFWYRQDPGLGLRLIYFSYDVKMKEKGDIPEGYSVSREKKERFSLILESASTNQTSMYLCASSPTGLSIQYFGAGTRLSVL.

This clonotype was seen only a few times. The rearrangement joins TRBV20-1 to TRBJ2-7, with D perhaps matching TRBD2 (5 bases). The V gene lost 3 bases and the J gene lost 3 bases, with 18 bases spanning the gap. From germline, CDR1 is DFQATT and CDR2 SNEGSKA (reference sequence). CDR3 length equals 15 residues. The chain's CDR3 is CSARDSPFRDYEQYF. The CDR3 DNA follows: TGCAGTGCTAGGGACTCGCCGTTCCGGGACTACGAGCAGTACTTC.

The rearrangement uses TRBV3-1 and TRBJ2-7, with a tentative D call TRBD1 (5 bases). Per the germline V gene, CDR1 is LGHDT and CDR2 is YNNKEL (reference sequence). The CDR3 totals 13 residues. The germline V and J ends were trimmed by 0 bases and 7 bases, with 10 bases remaining between them. The CDR3, as DNA: TGTGCCAGCAGCCAAGATCAGGGTCGGGAGCAGTACTTC. Translating it yields CASSQDQGREQYF.

This clonotype was seen at least ten times. This chain connects TRBV28 to TRBJ2-3, with D maybe TRBD2 (6 bases). The germline V gene has CDR1 MDHEN and CDR2 SYDVKM. The CDR3 extends over 18 amino acids. Trimming left V 3 bases short and J 2 bases short, with 21 bases between. The DNA for the CDR3 is TGTGCCAGCAGTTTCGTGGACTCTCTAGCGACAAACACAGATACGCAGTATTTT. Protein: CASSFVDSLATNTDTQYF.

The chain carries TRBV19 and TRBJ2-1; 15 nucleotides align to TRBD2. The CDR3 is 16 amino acids. Trimming at V came to 4 bases and at J to 7 bases, leaving 5 bases not matched to a gene. Germline values: CDR1 LNHDA, CDR2 SQIVND (reference sequence). The CDR3 region is CASSTGLAGGKNEQFF. The CDR3 DNA reads as TGTGCCAGTAGTACTGGACTAGCGGGAGGGAAAAATGAGCAGTTCTTC.